This TCR beta chain was sequenced in a study of blood T cells in healthy people across ages. The V gene lost 2 bases and the J gene lost 10 bases, with 9 bases spanning the gap. The CDR3 covers 12 residues. Germline V CDR1 and CDR2: SGHTA, FQGTGA. A J-beta primer mix and a sample-barcoded 5' primer were used in a second PCR of about 6 to 12 cycles. The template-switch adaptor, which had 12 random nucleotides, put a tag on each cDNA molecule. TCRdb ran MiXCR on the 5' RACE reads and lists one entry per CDR3 protein. The sample has approximately 1.5 million distinct CDR3 sequences; about 32% are singletons. This clonotype was observed at least ten times.

What was sequenced was blood. The receptor comes from a woman aged 25 to 39 in good health. The chain combines TRBV7-3 with TRBJ2-1; the D call may be TRBD1 or TRBD2 (5 bases each). This CDR3 reads CASSLGASEQFF. For the CDR3, the DNA is TGTGCCAGCAGCTTAGGGGCTAGCGAGCAGTTCTTC.